What follows describes a single T cell receptor beta chain. Specified time point: sample taken at primary tumor resection. A total of fewer than 80 untreated early-stage non-small cell lung cancer patients served as donors. The data are from a study of spatial heterogeneity in lung cancer. MiXCR, applied by TCRdb to the 5' RACE reads, yields one record per CDR3 protein. The table includes around 87,000 distinct CDR3 sequences, 12% detected once. CDR3 length: 13 amino acids. Trimming cost V 5 bases and J 0 bases, with 8 bases left between them. Germline assignment: CDR1 MNHNY and CDR2 SVGAGI (reference sequence).

Sequences were derived from PBMCs, sampled at surgery. V gene TRBV6-6 combines with J gene TRBJ2-7, with D perhaps matching TRBD1 or TRBD2 (5 bases each). The source is a male donor with early-stage non-small cell lung cancer. The CDR3 DNA sequence: TGTGCCAGCAGTACCGGGACCTCCTACGAGCAGTACTTC. Translating gives CASSTGTSYEQYF.